Listed here is a single T cell receptor beta chain. Between the trimmed V and J ends, which lost 5 bases and 3 bases, there was a span of 17 bases. From germline, CDR1 is MDHEN and CDR2 SYDVKM. This CDR3 is built from 15 residues. Method: immunoSEQ multiplex PCR; TCRdb's copy keeps in-frame clones and lacks some. The table lists roughly 42,000 clones, 77% of them singletons, with approximately 1.1% in the top ten. Treatment denoted: preoperative locoregional IRX-2 cytokine immunotherapy. Preoperative locoregional IRX-2 cytokine immunotherapy was tested in the phase Ib source study. The record originates from a study of preoperative IRX-2 immunotherapy in early breast cancer.

Sequenced here: tumor tissue, sampled after IRX-2 immunotherapy. This clonotype was sampled from a human donor with breast cancer. The chain is built from TRBV28 and TRBJ2-7; maybe TRBD1 (5 bases). CDR3 coding DNA: TGTGCCAGCAGTCTTCCGACCTTGGGGCACTACGAGCAGTACTTC. Translating gives CASSLPTLGHYEQYF.